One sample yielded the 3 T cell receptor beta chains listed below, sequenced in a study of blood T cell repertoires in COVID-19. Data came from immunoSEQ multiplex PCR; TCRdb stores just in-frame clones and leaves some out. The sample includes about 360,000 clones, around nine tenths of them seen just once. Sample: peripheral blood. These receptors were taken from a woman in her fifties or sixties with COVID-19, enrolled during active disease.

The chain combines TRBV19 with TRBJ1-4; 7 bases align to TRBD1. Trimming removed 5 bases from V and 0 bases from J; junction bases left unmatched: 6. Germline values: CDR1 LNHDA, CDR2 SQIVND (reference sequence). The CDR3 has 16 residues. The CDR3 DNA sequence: TGTGCCAGTAGTGACTACAGGGGCCCAACTAATGAAAAACTGTTTTTT. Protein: CASSDYRGPTNEKLFF.

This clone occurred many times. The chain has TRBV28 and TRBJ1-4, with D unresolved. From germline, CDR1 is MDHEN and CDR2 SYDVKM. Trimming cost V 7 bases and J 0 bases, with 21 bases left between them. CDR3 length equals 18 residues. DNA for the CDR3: TGTGCCAGCAAACCCCCGCCAGGATGGCTTGCAACTAATGAAAAACTGTTTTTT. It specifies CASKPPPGWLATNEKLFF. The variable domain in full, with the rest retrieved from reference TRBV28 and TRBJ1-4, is DVKVTQSSRYLVKRTGEKVFLECVQDMDHENMFWYRQDPGLGLRLIYFSYDVKMKEKGDIPEGYSVSREKKERFSLILESASTNQTSMYLCASKPPPGWLATNEKLFFGSGTQLSVL.

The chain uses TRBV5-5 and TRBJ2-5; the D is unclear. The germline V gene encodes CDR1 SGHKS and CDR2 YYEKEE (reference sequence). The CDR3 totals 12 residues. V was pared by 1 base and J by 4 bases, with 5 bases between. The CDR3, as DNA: TGTGCCAGCAGCTTGTACGGAGAGACCCAGTACTTC. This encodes CASSLYGETQYF.